This TCR beta chain emerged from a study of control samples from healthy donors and cancer patients. The V segment lost 3 bases and the J segment 2 bases; nucleotides outside the gene matches: 5. Looked up from germline, CDR1 is SGHNT and CDR2 is YYREEE (reference sequence). CDR3 length equals 16 residues. TCRdb keeps only in-frame clones here, not all; method: immunoSEQ multiplex PCR. The sample has fewer than 300,000 clones; almost 85% are singletons. This chain joins TRBV5-4 and TRBJ2-3, with 11 bases aligning to TRBD2. Source material: PBMCs. The sequence was collected from an older woman with lung cancer. CDR3 coding DNA: TGTGCCAGCAGCTCTGTAGCGGGGGGGGACACAGATACGCAGTATTTT. Encoded protein: CASSSVAGGDTDTQYF.